Sequencing of this TCR beta chain was carried out in a study of T cells after yellow fever vaccination. Study-wide results and caveats: A minor fraction of clonotypes spanned both CD4 and CD8 compartments. Post-booster samples contained most primary-vaccination clones (approximately 96% CD4, approximately 88% CD8). Abundant contaminating clonotypes from the bulk population could appear in FACS-sorted repertoires.

The CDR3 consists of 17 residues. The V end was cut by 3 bases, the J end by 5 bases, with 22 bases between. Germline CDR1 and CDR2: MGHRA and YSYEKL. By 5'RACE template switching, TCR cDNA was produced, with a universal primer site and UMIs added in the process. TCRdb independently ran MiXCR on the 5' RACE reads; one entry per CDR3 protein. Seen here are approximately 240,000 distinct CDR3 sequences, 3.6% observed once, and the top ten hold around 20%. The sample holds many counts of this clonotype. Its specificity is not known. The gene calls are TRBV4-1 and TRBJ2-5; D ambiguous. This sequence originates from a man younger than 30 who received the YFV17D yellow fever vaccine. Source: PBMCs, taken 15 days after the yellow fever booster vaccination. In nucleotides, the CDR3 is TGCGCCAGCAGCCACCCCACTCTCATGGCCCGCCCGGAGACCCAGTACTTC. Protein sequence: CASSHPTLMARPETQYF.